The 19 T cell receptor beta chains below come from one sample, sequenced in a study of blood T cell repertoires in COVID-19. Profiling relied on immunoSEQ multiplex PCR, and the TCRdb table lists in-frame clones only, not all of them. The sample includes about 98,000 clones, approximately 86% of them seen just once. Sequencing was done on a sample of peripheral blood. These receptors were collected from a man aged 45-65 years with acute or convalescent COVID-19.

The chain combines TRBV7-3 with TRBJ2-3; TRBD2 matches 9 bases. Germline lookup yields CDR1 SGHTA and CDR2 FQGTGA. The CDR3 runs to 16 residues. The ends lost 3 bases at V and 2 bases at J; junction bases unmatched: 6. CDR3 sequence: CASSLSSGAPTDTQYF. CDR3 in DNA: TGTGCCAGCAGCTTGTCTAGCGGGGCCCCCACAGATACGCAGTATTTT.

The V and J genes are TRBV5-1 and TRBJ2-1; 10 positions agree with TRBD1. With V trimmed by 4 bases and J by 7 bases, 8 bases remained unmatched. The CDR3 runs 15 residues. Germline CDR1 reads SGHRS; CDR2 reads YFSETQ. The CDR3 DNA reads TGCGCCAGCAGCCCCGACAGGGGGCGAGGGAATGAGCAGTTCTTC. Encoded protein: CASSPDRGRGNEQFF.

The chain couples TRBV6-4 to TRBJ1-6, with a tentative D call TRBD1 (5 bases). The CDR3 sequence is 13 residues long. V lost 3 bases and J 10 bases, leaving 10 bases between the germline ends. Per the germline V gene, CDR1 is MRHNA and CDR2 is SNTAGT. The CDR3 loop is CASSETRESPLHF. CDR3 sequence (DNA): TGTGCCAGCAGTGAGACCAGGGAATCACCCCTCCACTTT.

The chain carries TRBV5-1 and TRBJ1-1, with TRBD1 matching over 7 bases. CDR3 size: 13 residues. Unmatched junction bases numbered 3, after V lost 3 bases and J lost 4 bases. Germline CDR1 reads SGHRS; CDR2 reads YFSETQ. The CDR3 DNA reads TGCGCCAGCAGCTACCCAGGGGGCACTGAAGCTTTCTTT. Its translation: CASSYPGGTEAFF.

This clone was seen a single time. This chain joins TRBV29-1 and TRBJ2-7; TRBD2 agrees at 9 bases. With V trimmed by 8 bases and J by 0 bases, 14 bases remained unmatched. The CDR3 is 16 amino acids. The germline V gene encodes CDR1 SQVTM and CDR2 ANQGSEA. For the CDR3, the DNA is TGCAGCATAAAGGGGAGTAGCGGGAGATACTCCTACGAGCAGTACTTC. Protein product: CSIKGSSGRYSYEQYF.

The chain links TRBV19 to TRBJ2-7; 14 bases agree with TRBD2. This CDR3 is built from 14 residues. V shed 8 bases, J shed 6 bases, and the junction held 6 bases outside the gene matches. Germline lookup yields CDR1 LNHDA and CDR2 SQIVND (reference sequence). CDR3 amino acids: CASGTSGRRGEQYF. CDR3 DNA sequence: TGTGCCAGTGGGACTAGCGGGAGAAGAGGCGAGCAGTACTTC.

This chain joins TRBV4-2 and TRBJ2-2; 7 bases agree with TRBD1. Germline values: CDR1 LGHNA, CDR2 YNFKEQ. The CDR3 has 17 amino acids. The V and J ends lost 1 base and 0 bases, in that order; junction bases with no gene match: 5. The CDR3 DNA sequence: TGTGCCAGCAGCCAAGGTCTCGGGACAGCGAACACCGGGGAGCTGTTTTTT. This encodes CASSQGLGTANTGELFF.

The chain employs TRBV3-1 (or the pseudogene TRBV3-2) and TRBJ1-1; tentatively, D is TRBD1 (5 bases). Trimming left V 2 bases short and J 3 bases short, with 16 bases between. The CDR3 consists of 16 residues. The germline CDR1 and CDR2 sequences are LGHDT and YNNKEL (reference sequence). This chain's CDR3 is CASSQFGAGRDTEAFF. The CDR3 DNA sequence: TGTGCCAGCAGCCAATTCGGGGCAGGGAGGGACACTGAAGCTTTCTTT.

The gene calls are TRBV7-3 and TRBJ2-1, with 11 bases lining up with TRBD2. CDR1 SGHTA and CDR2 FQGTGA come from the germline V gene. With V trimmed by 5 bases and J by 4 bases, 13 bases remained unmatched. The length of the CDR3 is 18 residues. The CDR3 DNA reads as TGTGCCAGCAGCCCCCCGGGGGAGACTAGCGGGACTTACAATGAGCAGTTCTTC. This sequence encodes CASSPPGETSGTYNEQFF.

The chain employs TRBV5-5 and TRBJ2-7; a possible D gene is TRBD1 (6 bases). V dropped 4 bases and J dropped 4 bases, with 15 bases sitting between them. Germline loops: CDR1 SGHKS, CDR2 YYEKEE (reference sequence). The length of the CDR3 is 14 residues. The CDR3 loop reads CASSRWTDPYEQYF. CDR3 sequence (DNA): TGTGCCAGCAGCCGCTGGACAGATCCATACGAGCAGTACTTC.

The chain employs TRBV25-1 and TRBJ1-4; D possibly corresponds to TRBD1 (6 bases). Trimming shortened V by 6 bases and J by 10 bases, and 15 bases separated the two germline ends. This CDR3 is built from 13 residues. Germline V lookup: CDR1 MGHDK, CDR2 SYGVNS. CDR3: CASRGGPEGKLFF. DNA of the CDR3: TGTGCCAGCAGGGGGGGGCCCGAGGGAAAACTGTTTTTT.

The rearrangement uses TRBV19 and TRBJ2-3; D might be TRBD1 (7 bases). This CDR3 contains 15 residues. The ends were cut back, 7 bases at V and 1 base at J, with 15 bases in the middle. Germline CDR1 reads LNHDA; CDR2 reads SQIVND (reference sequence). This CDR3 is CASKIQGGGTDTQYF. CDR3 nucleotides: TGTGCCAGTAAGATTCAGGGGGGCGGCACAGATACGCAGTATTTT. Combining the CDR3 with reference TRBV19 and TRBJ2-3 gives the whole variable domain DGGITQSPKYLFRKEGQNVTLSCEQNLNHDAMYWYRQDPGQGLRLIYYSQIVNDFQKGDIAEGYSVSREKKESFPLTVTSAQKNPTAFYLCASKIQGGGTDTQYFGPGTRLTVL.

The rearrangement links TRBV7-9 to TRBJ1-5; D not resolved. The CDR3 extends over 15 amino acids. Germline V lookup: CDR1 SEHNR, CDR2 FQNEAQ (reference sequence). Trimming left V 3 bases short and J 1 base short, with 10 bases between. DNA for the CDR3: TGTGCCAGCAGCTTCGGGGTAGCAAGCAATCAGCCCCAGCATTTT. This sequence encodes CASSFGVASNQPQHF. Together with reference TRBV7-9 and TRBJ1-5, the CDR3 gives the full variable domain: DTGVSQNPRHKITKRGQNVTFRCDPISEHNRLYWYRQTLGQGPEFLTYFQNEAQLEKSRLLSDRFSAERPKGSFSTLEIQRTEQGDSAMYLCASSFGVASNQPQHFGDGTRLSIL.

V usage is TRBV27 and J usage is TRBJ2-7; possible D gene TRBD1, 6 bases. Germline-derived CDR1 and CDR2 are MNHEY and SMNVEV (reference sequence). V was pared by 4 bases and J by 3 bases, with 19 bases between. This CDR3 is built from 16 residues. The CDR3 DNA reads as TGTGCCAGCAGTTGGCACAGGGACACACTCCGCTACGAGCAGTACTTC. Translating it yields CASSWHRDTLRYEQYF.

The chain recombines TRBV19 with TRBJ1-1; D might be TRBD1 (5 bases). The CDR3 spans 14 residues. The ends were cut back, 8 bases at V and 0 bases at J, with 13 bases in the middle. The V gene's germline CDR1 is LNHDA and CDR2 SQIVND (reference sequence). The CDR3 spells CASSRQSMNTEAFF. In nucleotides, the CDR3 is TGTGCCAGTTCGAGACAGTCCATGAACACTGAAGCTTTCTTT.

This chain uses TRBV7-9 with TRBJ2-5; 7 bases agree with TRBD2. Germline CDR1 SEHNR, CDR2 FQNEAQ (reference sequence). The CDR3 contains 16 residues. J was trimmed by 4 bases and V by 5 bases; bases with no gene match: 13. CDR3 sequence: CASSPPSAGVGETQYF. The CDR3 bases are TGTGCCAGCAGCCCACCCTCGGCGGGAGTAGGAGAGACCCAGTACTTC.

The rearrangement links TRBV5-6 to TRBJ1-4; D might be TRBD1 (6 bases). V lost 2 bases, J lost 5 bases, and 7 bases lay in between. The CDR3 length is 13 residues. Germline values: CDR1 SGHDT, CDR2 YYEEEE. CDR3 loop: CASSLTGNEKLFF. In DNA, the CDR3 is TGTGCCAGCAGCTTAACAGGGAATGAAAAACTGTTTTTT.

The CDR3 sequence: CASSRTGLEQYF. CDR3 nucleotide sequence: TGTGCCAGCAGCCGGACAGGGCTCGAGCAGTACTTC. This chain links TRBV7-9 with TRBJ2-7; 8 bases are shared with TRBD1. There are 12 residues in the CDR3. The junction had 3 bases not matched to a gene; V was cut back by 5 bases and J by 6 bases. The germline gives CDR1 SEHNR, CDR2 FQNEAQ (reference sequence).

The rearrangement uses TRBV7-3 and TRBJ2-2, with D tentatively TRBD2 (5 bases). The germline V and J ends were trimmed by 1 base and 6 bases, with 15 bases remaining between them. Per germline, CDR1 SGHTA and CDR2 FQGTGA. The CDR3 runs to 16 residues. The CDR3 reads CASSLIRGGRAGELFF. The CDR3, as DNA: TGTGCCAGCAGCTTAATACGGGGTGGTCGGGCCGGGGAGCTGTTTTTT.